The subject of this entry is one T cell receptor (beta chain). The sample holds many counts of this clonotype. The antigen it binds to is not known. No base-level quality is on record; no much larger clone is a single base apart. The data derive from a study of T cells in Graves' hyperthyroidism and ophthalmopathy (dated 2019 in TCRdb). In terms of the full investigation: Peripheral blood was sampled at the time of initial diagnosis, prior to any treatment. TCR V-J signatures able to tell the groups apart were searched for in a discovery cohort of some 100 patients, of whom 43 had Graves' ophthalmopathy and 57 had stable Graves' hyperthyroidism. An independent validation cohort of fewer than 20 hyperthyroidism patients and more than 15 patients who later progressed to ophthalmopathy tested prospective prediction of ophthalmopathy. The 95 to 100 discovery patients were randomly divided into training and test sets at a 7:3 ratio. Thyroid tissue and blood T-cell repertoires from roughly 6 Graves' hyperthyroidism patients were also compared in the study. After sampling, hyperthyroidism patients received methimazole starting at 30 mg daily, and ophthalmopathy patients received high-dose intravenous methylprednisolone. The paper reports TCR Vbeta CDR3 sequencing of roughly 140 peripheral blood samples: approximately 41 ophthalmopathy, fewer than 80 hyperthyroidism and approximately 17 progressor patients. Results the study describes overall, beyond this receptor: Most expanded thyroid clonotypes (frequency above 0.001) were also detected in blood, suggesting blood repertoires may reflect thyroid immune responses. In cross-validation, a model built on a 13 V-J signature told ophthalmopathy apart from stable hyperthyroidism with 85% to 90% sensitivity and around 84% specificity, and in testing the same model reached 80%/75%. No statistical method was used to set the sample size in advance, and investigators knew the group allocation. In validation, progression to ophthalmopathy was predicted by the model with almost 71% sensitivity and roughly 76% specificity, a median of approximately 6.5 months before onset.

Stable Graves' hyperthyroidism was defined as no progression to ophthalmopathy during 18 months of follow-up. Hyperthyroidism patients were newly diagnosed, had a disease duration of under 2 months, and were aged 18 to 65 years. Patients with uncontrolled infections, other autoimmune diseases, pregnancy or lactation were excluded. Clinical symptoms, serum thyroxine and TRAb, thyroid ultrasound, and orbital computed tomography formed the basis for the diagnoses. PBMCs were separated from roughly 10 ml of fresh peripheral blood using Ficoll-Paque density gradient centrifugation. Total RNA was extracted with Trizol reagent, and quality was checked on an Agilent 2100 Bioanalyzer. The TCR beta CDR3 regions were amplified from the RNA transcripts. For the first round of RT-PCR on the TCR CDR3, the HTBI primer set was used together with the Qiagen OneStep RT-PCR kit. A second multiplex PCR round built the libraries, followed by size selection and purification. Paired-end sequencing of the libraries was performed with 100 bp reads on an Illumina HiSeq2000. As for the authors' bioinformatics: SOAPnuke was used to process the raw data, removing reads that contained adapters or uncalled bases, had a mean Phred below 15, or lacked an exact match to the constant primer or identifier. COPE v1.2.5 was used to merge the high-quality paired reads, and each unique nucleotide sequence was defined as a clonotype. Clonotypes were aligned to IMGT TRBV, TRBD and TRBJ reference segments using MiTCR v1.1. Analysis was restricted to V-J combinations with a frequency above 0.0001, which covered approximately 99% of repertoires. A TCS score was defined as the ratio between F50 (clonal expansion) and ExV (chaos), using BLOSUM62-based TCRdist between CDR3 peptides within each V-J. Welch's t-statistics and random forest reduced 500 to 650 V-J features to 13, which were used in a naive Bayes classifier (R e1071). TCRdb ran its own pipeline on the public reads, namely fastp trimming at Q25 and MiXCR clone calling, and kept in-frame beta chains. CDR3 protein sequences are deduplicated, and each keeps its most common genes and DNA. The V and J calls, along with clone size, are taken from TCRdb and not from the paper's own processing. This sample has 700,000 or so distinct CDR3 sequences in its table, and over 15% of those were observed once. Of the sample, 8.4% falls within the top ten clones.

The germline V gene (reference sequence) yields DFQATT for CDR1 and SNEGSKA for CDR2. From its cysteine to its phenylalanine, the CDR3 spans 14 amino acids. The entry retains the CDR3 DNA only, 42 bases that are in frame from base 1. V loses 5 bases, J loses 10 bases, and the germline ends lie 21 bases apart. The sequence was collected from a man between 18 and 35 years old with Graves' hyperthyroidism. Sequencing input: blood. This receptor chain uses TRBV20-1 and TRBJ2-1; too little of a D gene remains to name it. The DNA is TGCAGTGCTCAAGACCCCCGACAAGGACCGGAGCAGTTCTTC. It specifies CSAQDPRQGPEQFF.